These T cell receptor beta chains were read from a single sample in a study of beta chain features in type 1 diabetes. Clones were read by immunoSEQ multiplex PCR, and TCRdb kept only the in-frame ones, dropping some. This table holds about 230,000 clones, around 10% found once. Sequencing used naive CD4+ T cells from blood. All receptors derive from a woman aged 18 to 35 in good health. Each CDR3 is given with its conserved first and last residue. D genes are given only for firm matches. Only part of the rows carry a size: once, few, many, or a class if the clone is expanded.

few	TRBJ1-2	TRBD1	TRBV6-5	CASKGRGYGYTF	TGTGCCAGCAAGGGCAGGGGGTATGGCTACACCTTC
few	TRBJ1-1	-	TRBV5-1	CASSLGQGQAFF	TGCGCCAGCAGCTTGGGGCAGGGCCAAGCTTTCTTT
-	TRBJ2-1	TRBD2	TRBV4-2	CASSQGLAGGQNEQFF	TGTGCCAGCAGCCAAGGACTAGCGGGAGGACAAAATGAGCAGTTCTTC
-	TRBJ1-2	-	TRBV15	CATSQNPRGWDGYTF	TGTGCCACCAGCCAAAACCCCCGGGGGTGGGATGGCTACACCTTC
-	TRBJ2-3	-	TRBV18	CASSKATGLADTQYF	TGTGCCAGCTCGAAAGCAACAGGGCTTGCAGATACGCAGTATTTT
-	TRBJ2-3	TRBD2	TRBV29-1	CSVEGGSSGPTDTQYF	TGCAGCGTTGAGGGGGGGAGCAGCGGCCCCACAGATACGCAGTATTTT
-	TRBJ2-6	-	TRBV6-1	CASSPVSGANVLTF	TGTGCCAGCAGTCCCGTCTCCGGGGCCAACGTCCTGACTTTC
few	TRBJ1-4	TRBD1	TRBV30	CAWRGYRGTNEKLFF	TGTGCCTGGAGGGGGTACAGGGGGACTAATGAAAAACTGTTTTTT
-	TRBJ1-1	TRBD1	TRBV11-2	CASSRDRGRTEAFF	TGTGCCAGCAGCCGTGACAGGGGGAGAACTGAAGCTTTCTTT
few	TRBJ2-7	TRBD1	TRBV7-9	CASSLETGVSYEQYF	TGTGCCAGCAGCTTAGAGACAGGGGTCTCCTACGAGCAGTACTTC
few	TRBJ2-5	TRBD2	TRBV11-2	CASSFQLTSATQYF	TGTGCCAGCAGCTTTCAGCTGACTAGCGCGACCCAGTACTTC
-	TRBJ1-1	-	TRBV30	CAWSVSKRLNTEAFF	TGTGCCTGGAGTGTATCTAAGCGGTTGAACACTGAAGCTTTCTTT
-	TRBJ1-1	TRBD1	TRBV6-6	CASSYPGRGPPTEAFF	TGTGCCAGCAGTTACCCAGGCAGGGGGCCTCCCACTGAAGCTTTCTTT
-	TRBJ1-2	TRBD1	TRBV5-6	CASSRGTGNGYTF	TGTGCCAGCAGCAGGGGGACAGGGAATGGCTACACCTTC
many	TRBJ2-3	-	TRBV5-4	CASHRFADTQYF	TGTGCCAGTCACAGGTTTGCAGATACGCAGTATTTT
-	TRBJ1-2	TRBD1	TRBV7-9	CASSTEKQGMGSRGYTF	TGTGCCAGCAGCACGGAAAAACAGGGGATGGGGAGTCGCGGCTACACCTTC
-	TRBJ1-2	-	TRBV4-1	CASSQLLGDTTLNYGYTF	TGCGCCAGCAGCCAACTCCTGGGCGACACCACGCTCAACTATGGCTACACCTTC
few	TRBJ2-3	-	TRBV5-6	CASSLGLDTDTQYF	TGTGCCAGCAGCTTGGGCCTAGACACAGATACGCAGTATTTT
few	TRBJ2-1	-	TRBV19	CASSNHKMVADPEQFF	TGTGCCAGTAGTAATCACAAAATGGTAGCGGACCCTGAGCAGTTCTTC
-	TRBJ1-1	TRBD1	TRBV5-1	CASSSKGTGQMNTEAFF	TGCGCCAGCAGCTCGAAGGGGACAGGGCAGATGAACACTGAAGCTTTCTTT
-	TRBJ1-3	-	TRBV30	CAWSVGRSSGNTIYF	TGTGCCTGGAGTGTTGGGAGAAGCTCTGGAAACACCATATATTTT
-	TRBJ1-5	-	TRBV4-1	CASSQSGIIGNQPQHF	TGCGCCAGCAGCCAATCAGGGATTATTGGCAATCAGCCCCAGCATTTT
few	TRBJ1-2	-	TRBV6-5	CAAMDSHYGYTF	TGTGCCGCGATGGACAGCCACTATGGCTACACCTTC
many	TRBJ1-6	-	TRBV7-9	CASSLSGDGVPLHF	TGTGCCAGCAGCTTATCAGGGGATGGGGTACCCCTCCACTTT
few	TRBJ1-5	TRBD1	TRBV29-1	CSVRTGLNQPQHF	TGCAGCGTACGGACAGGCCTTAATCAGCCCCAGCATTTT
few	TRBJ1-5	TRBD1	TRBV7-2	CASSDRGNQPQHF	TGTGCCAGCAGCGACAGGGGCAATCAGCCCCAGCATTTT
few	TRBJ2-7	TRBD1	TRBV4-1	CASSPGTGGNEQYF	TGCGCCAGCAGCCCCGGGACAGGGGGCAACGAGCAGTACTTC
-	TRBJ2-2	-	TRBV7-6	CASSQGSPGPGELFF	TGTGCCAGCAGCCAGGGGAGCCCCGGGCCCGGGGAGCTGTTTTTT
-	TRBJ2-1	TRBD2	TRBV11-2	CASSRGDLYEQFF	TGTGCCAGCAGTCGGGGGGACCTCTATGAGCAGTTCTTC
-	TRBJ2-5	-	TRBV6-1	CASMRETQYF	TGTGCCAGCATGCGGGAGACCCAGTACTTC
few	TRBJ2-5	-	TRBV6-5	CASSKAGVETQYF	TGTGCCAGCAGCAAAGCAGGGGTAGAGACCCAGTACTTC
-	TRBJ1-1	-	TRBV30	CAAQRVGTEAFF	TGTGCCGCCCAACGGGTAGGCACTGAAGCTTTCTTT
few	TRBJ2-1	-	TRBV11-2	CASHWGVYGVYNEQFF	TGTGCCAGCCATTGGGGGGTTTATGGGGTTTACAATGAGCAGTTCTTC
once	TRBJ2-2	-	TRBV27	CASSYRTGGGELFF	TGTGCCAGCAGTTATAGAACCGGTGGCGGGGAGCTGTTTTTT
-	TRBJ1-4	-	TRBV30	CAWSGGSLGGEKLFF	TGTGCCTGGAGTGGCGGTTCTCTTGGAGGTGAAAAACTGTTTTTT
few	TRBJ2-1	TRBD2	TRBV19	CASTLLAGEGNEQFF	TGTGCCAGTACCCTACTAGCGGGAGAAGGAAATGAGCAGTTCTTC
few	TRBJ2-3	-	TRBV6-4	CASSDSHHTQYF	TGTGCCAGCAGTGACTCACACCATACGCAGTATTTT
few	TRBJ1-1	-	TRBV30	CAWSVRAQNTEAFF	TGTGCCTGGAGTGTACGAGCCCAGAACACTGAAGCTTTCTTT
-	TRBJ2-2	-	TRBV7-6	CASSLARSTGELFF	TGTGCCAGCAGCTTAGCCAGGTCGACCGGGGAGCTGTTTTTT
few	TRBJ2-2	-	TRBV6-5	CASSSPFTGELFF	TGTGCCAGCAGCTCTCCCTTCACCGGGGAGCTGTTTTTT
-	TRBJ1-5	TRBD1	TRBV29-1	CSVGDRGNQPQHF	TGCAGCGTTGGGGACAGGGGAAATCAGCCCCAGCATTTT
-	TRBJ2-7	TRBD2	TRBV29-1	CSVARLAGYEQYF	TGCAGCGTTGCTAGACTAGCGGGATACGAGCAGTACTTC
few	TRBJ1-2	-	TRBV30	CAWSVPLPGAKGGYTF	TGTGCCTGGAGTGTACCTCTCCCGGGAGCTAAAGGGGGCTACACCTTC
few	TRBJ1-2	TRBD1	TRBV15	CATSRSGRSGGYGYTF	TGTGCCACCAGCAGATCCGGGAGATCAGGGGGGTATGGCTACACCTTC
-	TRBJ2-1	TRBD2	TRBV4-1	CASSEAGSSYNEQFF	TGCGCCAGCAGCGAAGCGGGGAGCTCCTACAATGAGCAGTTCTTC
few	TRBJ2-7	TRBD2	TRBV29-1	CSATTFGLAGAGEQYF	TGCAGCGCGACGACCTTCGGACTAGCGGGAGCGGGCGAGCAGTACTTC